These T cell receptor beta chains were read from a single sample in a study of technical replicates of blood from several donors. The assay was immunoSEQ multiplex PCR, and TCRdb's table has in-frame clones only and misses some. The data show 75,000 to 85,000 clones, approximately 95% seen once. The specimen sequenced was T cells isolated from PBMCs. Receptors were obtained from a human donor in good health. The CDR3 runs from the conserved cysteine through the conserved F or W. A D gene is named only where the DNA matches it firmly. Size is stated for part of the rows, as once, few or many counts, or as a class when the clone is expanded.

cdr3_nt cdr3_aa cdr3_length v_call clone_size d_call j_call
TGTGCCAGCGTAGACAGACCTAACTATGGCTACACCTTC CASVDRPNYGYTF 13 TRBV28 NA NA TRBJ1-2
TGTGCCAGCAGCTTAGGGCTAGCGGGAAGCACAGATACGCAGTATTTT CASSLGLAGSTDTQYF 16 TRBV11-3 NA TRBD2 TRBJ2-3
TGTGCCTGGAGTCCCTCAGCGGGAGGACGGGATACGCAGTATTTT CAWSPSAGGRDTQYF 15 TRBV30 NA TRBD2 TRBJ2-3
TGCAGCGTTGAAGAGGACACCACCTACGAGCAGTACTTC CSVEEDTTYEQYF 13 TRBV29-1 NA NA TRBJ2-7
TGTGCCAGCAGCTTAGTATTAGCGGGAGGGATCGAGACCCAGTACTTC CASSLVLAGGIETQYF 16 TRBV11-2 NA TRBD2 TRBJ2-5
TGTGCCAGCAGCCATCTAGCGGGTTTATCTTTCACCTACAATGAGCAGTTCTTC CASSHLAGLSFTYNEQFF 18 TRBV4-2 NA TRBD2 TRBJ2-1
TGTGCCAGTAGTATCCCCCTCGGGAGGATGAACACTGAAGCTTTCTTT CASSIPLGRMNTEAFF 16 TRBV19 NA NA TRBJ1-1
TGTGCCAGCAGTGAAGGGACAGGGTATGGCAAAAACATTCAGTACTTC CASSEGTGYGKNIQYF 16 TRBV6-1 NA TRBD1 TRBJ2-4
TGTGCCAGTACCACGGGACAGGGAAAAAATACGCAGTATTTT CASTTGQGKNTQYF 14 TRBV19 NA TRBD1 TRBJ2-3
TGTGCCAGCAGTGTGAGGTGGTGGGACAGGGGAGACAATCAGCCCCAGCATTTT CASSVRWWDRGDNQPQHF 18 TRBV2 NA TRBD1 TRBJ1-5
TGTGCCATCAGAGATAGCGGTATTCGCACAGATACGCAGTATTTT CAIRDSGIRTDTQYF 15 TRBV10-3 NA NA TRBJ2-3
TGTGCCTGGACCGGGGACAGATACACCGGGGAGCTGTTTTTT CAWTGDRYTGELFF 14 TRBV30 NA TRBD1 TRBJ2-2
TGTGCCAGCAGCGTCGGGGGGCTCGAAGCTTTCTTT CASSVGGLEAFF 12 TRBV9 NA NA TRBJ1-1
TGCAGCGTTGAGGTTCGGGCAGGGGGCTACGAGCAGTACTTC CSVEVRAGGYEQYF 14 TRBV29-1 once TRBD1 TRBJ2-7
TGTGCCAGCACTTCGGGGTCCTACGAGCAGTACTTC CASTSGSYEQYF 12 TRBV27 NA NA TRBJ2-7
TGTGCCTGGAGTGTACGGCGGCCCTACGAGCAGTACTTC CAWSVRRPYEQYF 13 TRBV30 NA NA TRBJ2-7
TGTGCCAGCAGCTCCGGGTGGGTAAAATACAATGAGCAGTTCTTC CASSSGWVKYNEQFF 15 TRBV7-6 NA NA TRBJ2-1
TGTGCCAGCAGCGTAGCCCGAACAGCTTACAATGAGCAGTTCTTC CASSVARTAYNEQFF 15 TRBV9 NA NA TRBJ2-1
TGTGCCAGCAGTGAAGTCTACAGGCCAGATACGCAGTATTTT CASSEVYRPDTQYF 14 TRBV6-1 NA NA TRBJ2-3
TGTGCCAGCAGTCAACCCCAGGACAGCGGGGAGCTGTTTTTT CASSQPQDSGELFF 14 TRBV28 NA NA TRBJ2-2
TGTGCCAGAACCCGACACATAAAGAACACTGAAGCTTTCTTT CARTRHIKNTEAFF 14 TRBV7-9 NA NA TRBJ1-1
TGTGCCAGCAGCTCGACTAGCGGGAGGGCCTGGCAAGAGACCCAGTACTTC CASSSTSGRAWQETQYF 17 TRBV5-6 NA TRBD2 TRBJ2-5
TGTGCCAGCAGCAGGACAGCCTATGGCTACACCTTC CASSRTAYGYTF 12 TRBV5-6 NA NA TRBJ1-2
TGTGCCAGCAGCTTGGCCGGAGGGATCCAAGAGACCCAGTACTTC CASSLAGGIQETQYF 15 TRBV11-3 NA NA TRBJ2-5
TGTGCCAGCAGCCCGGGGGGTAGCTATGGCTACACCTTC CASSPGGSYGYTF 13 TRBV5-4 NA NA TRBJ1-2
TGTGCCAGCTCCCCGGGACTAGCGGGTTCGAACACCGGGGAGCTGTTTTTT CASSPGLAGSNTGELFF 17 TRBV18 NA TRBD2 TRBJ2-2
TGTGCCAGCAGTTACTCTTTAGATCAGCCCCAGCATTTT CASSYSLDQPQHF 13 TRBV6-5 NA NA TRBJ1-5
TGTGCCAGCACCCAGGGTATCGGTAGCAATCAGCCCCAGCATTTT CASTQGIGSNQPQHF 15 TRBV6-1 NA NA TRBJ1-5
TGTGCCAGCAGACTCGGGACAGGGCATTTTTACGAGCAGTACTTC CASRLGTGHFYEQYF 15 TRBV27 NA TRBD1 TRBJ2-7
TGTGCCAGTAGTGGCAATGGACAGGGGTTAAACACTGAAGCTTTCTTT CASSGNGQGLNTEAFF 16 TRBV19 NA TRBD1 TRBJ1-1
TGTGCCAGCAGCTTATATCAGCGGGAGATATTAGACGAGCAGTACTTC CASSLYQREILDEQYF 16 TRBV7-3 once TRBD2 TRBJ2-7
TGTGCCAGCAGCCGTCTAGCGGGAGTAGGCGGGGAGCTGTTTTTT CASSRLAGVGGELFF 15 TRBV7-3 once TRBD2 TRBJ2-2
TGTGCCAGCAGTTCAGGGTTTTTCTCCTCCGGGGAGCTGTTTTTT CASSSGFFSSGELFF 15 TRBV27 NA NA TRBJ2-2
TGTGCCATCAGTGCTGAGGGTAGGGGGCTTAACTATGGCTACACCTTC CAISAEGRGLNYGYTF 16 TRBV10-3 NA TRBD1 TRBJ1-2
TGTGCCAGCGGTGAGGGACTAGCGGGAGTAGTCGGGGAGCTGTTTTTT CASGEGLAGVVGELFF 16 TRBV7-6 NA TRBD2 TRBJ2-2
TGTGCCAGCAGCGCACTAGCGGGAGTTAACCTACATTACAATGAGCAGTTCTTC CASSALAGVNLHYNEQFF 18 TRBV9 NA TRBD2 TRBJ2-1
TGTGCCATTTCAGGGGGGACTGAAGCTTTCTTT CAISGGTEAFF 11 TRBV10-3 NA TRBD1 TRBJ1-1
TGTGCCACCAGCACGACACCTCGAGAGGGATGGAAAGCTTTCTTT CATSTTPREGWKAFF 15 TRBV15 NA NA TRBJ1-1
TGTGCCAGCAGCTCTGCGGGGGTCACAGATACGCAGTATTTT CASSSAGVTDTQYF 14 TRBV5-4 NA TRBD2 TRBJ2-3
TGCGCCAGCAGCTTAAACAGGGCAAACAATGAGCAGTTCTTC CASSLNRANNEQFF 14 TRBV5-1 NA NA TRBJ2-1
TGTGCCTGGAGGGGGACAGAGGGGGAAAAACTGTTTTTT CAWRGTEGEKLFF 13 TRBV30 few TRBD1 TRBJ1-4
TGCAGCGTTGAAGAAACTAGCGGGAGTAGTTCCGAGCAGTACTTC CSVEETSGSSSEQYF 15 TRBV29-1 NA TRBD2 TRBJ2-7
TGCGCCAGCAGAGTACTAGCGGGAGCAGATACGCAGTATTTT CASRVLAGADTQYF 14 TRBV5-1 NA TRBD2 TRBJ2-3
TGTGCCAGCAGCCCCTTCTCAGGCCCGTATGGCTACACCTTC CASSPFSGPYGYTF 14 TRBV11-2 NA NA TRBJ1-2
TGTGCCAGTACGACAGGGGGCGGTCAGCCCCAGCATTTT CASTTGGGQPQHF 13 TRBV19 few TRBD1 TRBJ1-5
TGTGCCAGCAGCGTAACATCCGTACAGGGCTCTGGAAACACCATATATTTT CASSVTSVQGSGNTIYF 17 TRBV9 NA NA TRBJ1-3
TGTGCCAGCAGTCTCCACCTAGTAGATACGCAGTATTTT CASSLHLVDTQYF 13 TRBV28 NA NA TRBJ2-3
TGTGCCAGCAGCCCGAGCCCAGGGGCAGAGACCCAGTACTTC CASSPSPGAETQYF 14 TRBV7-2 NA NA TRBJ2-5
TGTGCCAGCAGTTACACTCTAGGGGGCAATGAGCAGTTCTTC CASSYTLGGNEQFF 14 TRBV6-5 once NA TRBJ2-1
TGTGCCAGCAGGGTAGCAGCAGATACGCAGTATTTT CASRVAADTQYF 12 TRBV28 NA NA TRBJ2-3